The next 21 T cell receptor beta chains were all read from a single sample in a study of T cell responses to AZD1222 COVID-19 vaccine. Libraries were prepared by immunoSEQ multiplex PCR; TCRdb keeps only in-frame clonotypes and omits some of them. The sample shows 90,000 to 95,000 clones, roughly 93% of them seen only once. The sample was peripheral blood, taken on day 0 of AZD1222 vaccination. The source is an adult in good health.

CDR3 nucleotides: TGTGCCAGCAGTTCCGGTACAGGGGGATCACCCCTCCACTTT. This gives the protein CASSSGTGGSPLHF. This rearrangement joins TRBV7-3 to TRBJ1-6, with 8 bases lining up with TRBD1. CDR3 length: 14 residues. The V and J ends lost 6 bases and 10 bases, in that order; junction bases with no gene match: 8. CDR1 and CDR2 from the germline V gene are SGHTA and FQGTGA.

J is TRBJ2-2 and V is TRBV28, with D perhaps given as TRBD1 or TRBD2 (5 bases each). This CDR3 spans 13 amino acids. The V and J ends lost 7 bases and 5 bases respectively, with 11 bases between them. From germline, CDR1 is MDHEN and CDR2 SYDVKM. CDR3: CASKRGGTGELFF. The DNA for the CDR3 is TGTGCCAGCAAACGGGGCGGGACCGGGGAGCTGTTTTTT.

The chain recombines TRBV9 with TRBJ2-3; D gene unclear. The V gene's germline CDR1 is SGDLS and CDR2 YYNGEE. The V and J ends lost 2 bases and 0 bases respectively, with 10 bases between them. This CDR3 region has 15 residues. Here the CDR3 reads CASSVVGGSTDTQYF. The CDR3 DNA reads TGTGCCAGCAGCGTTGTTGGCGGAAGCACAGATACGCAGTATTTT.

This chain links TRBV5-6 with TRBJ1-2; D gene unclear. The germline gives CDR1 SGHDT, CDR2 YYEEEE. The CDR3 consists of 17 residues. Trimming took 0 bases from V and 2 from J, leaving 17 bases between them. CDR3 region: CASSLDWGFSENYGYTF. Written as DNA, the CDR3 is TGTGCCAGCAGCTTGGATTGGGGTTTCTCGGAGAACTATGGCTACACCTTC.

The chain has TRBV5-1 and TRBJ2-7; TRBD2 agrees at 7 bases. Germline CDR1 and CDR2: SGHRS and YFSETQ. This CDR3 spans 14 amino acids. Trimming at V came to 0 bases and at J to 6 bases, leaving 6 bases not matched to a gene. The CDR3 DNA reads TGCGCCAGCAGCTTGGTGCCCGGGGAGGGCGAGCAGTACTTC. Encoded protein: CASSLVPGEGEQYF. Combining the CDR3 with reference TRBV5-1 and TRBJ2-7 gives the whole variable domain KAGVTQTPRYLIKTRGQQVTLSCSPISGHRSVSWYQQTPGQGLQFLFEYFSETQRNKGNFPGRFSGRQFSNSRSEMNVSTLELGDSALYLCASSLVPGEGEQYFGPGTRLTVT.

The chain is built from TRBV11-3 and TRBJ2-3, with D perhaps matching TRBD2 (6 bases). This CDR3 contains 13 residues. Germline CDR1 and CDR2: SGHNT and YENEEA. Trimming pared 3 bases from V and 8 bases from J, leaving 12 bases between. The CDR3 nucleotides are TGTGCCAGCAGCTTTGGTGGGGGAGGTACGCAGTATTTT. As protein: CASSFGGGGTQYF.

V usage is TRBV2 and J usage is TRBJ1-6; D is undetermined. CDR3 length: 15 residues. V lost 3 bases and J 14 bases, leaving 20 bases between the germline ends. The germline V gene encodes CDR1 SNHLY and CDR2 FYNNEI. CDR3 sequence: CASSELDRRGFTLHF. The CDR3 DNA follows: TGTGCCAGCAGTGAGTTGGATAGGCGAGGGTTCACCCTCCACTTT.

This chain connects TRBV6-5 to TRBJ1-3, with a weak D call TRBD1 (5 bases). Germline V gene data show CDR1 as MNHEY and CDR2 as SVGAGI. CDR3 length: 15 residues. V was clipped by 1 base and J by 3 bases, with 10 bases between them. CDR3 DNA sequence: TGTGCCAGCAGTTACTTAGGGGAGGGTGGAAACACCATATATTTT. It encodes CASSYLGEGGNTIYF.

The chain joins TRBV15 to TRBJ2-7; 11 bases align to TRBD2. V shed 3 bases, J shed 0 bases, and the junction held 7 bases outside the gene matches. Germline CDR1 LNHNV, CDR2 YYDKDF (reference sequence). The CDR3 consists of 17 residues. The CDR3 sequence: CATSRRWGTSGSYEQYF. The CDR3 DNA sequence: TGTGCCACCAGCAGGAGGTGGGGGACTAGCGGCTCCTACGAGCAGTACTTC. Full variable domain (remainder filled in from reference TRBV15 and TRBJ2-7): DAMVIQNPRYQVTQFGKPVTLSCSQTLNHNVMYWYQQKSSQAPKLLFHYYDKDFNNEADTPDNFQSRRPNTSFCFLDIRSPGLGDTAMYLCATSRRWGTSGSYEQYFGPGTRLTVT.

A single count supports this clone. The chain combines TRBV6-1 with TRBJ2-5; D tentatively reads TRBD1 or TRBD2 (5 bases each). The CDR3 is 15 residues long. From germline, CDR1 is MNHNS and CDR2 SASEGT. V lost 2 bases, J lost 1 base, and 11 bases lay in between. CDR3 loop: CASSEFSGTQETQYF. CDR3 bases: TGTGCCAGCAGTGAATTCTCCGGGACCCAAGAGACCCAGTACTTC.

This sequence joins TRBV7-9 and TRBJ2-3; D may be TRBD1 (7 bases). Trimming removed 7 bases at V and 5 bases at J, with 10 bases between. This CDR3 spans 12 amino acids. Germline V CDR1 and CDR2: SEHNR, FQNEAQ (reference sequence). The CDR3 DNA reads TGTGCCAGCAACAGGGGAGGAGATACGCAGTATTTT. It encodes CASNRGGDTQYF.

The J gene is TRBJ2-2, the V gene TRBV10-2, with TRBD2 identical over 8 bases. The trim removed 8 bases at V and 2 bases at J, leaving 10 bases unmatched. Germline V gives CDR1 WSHSY, CDR2 SAAADI. This CDR3 is 16 amino acids long. This chain's CDR3 is CASSRSSGFNTGELFF. CDR3 in DNA: TGCGCCAGCTCGCGGTCTAGCGGGTTTAACACCGGGGAGCTGTTTTTT.

In this sample, this clone turned up once. The chain links TRBV4-1 to TRBJ2-1, with D tentatively TRBD2 (5 bases). With 5 bases removed from V and 15 bases from J, the gap between germline ends came to 17 bases. This CDR3 has 12 residues. The germline CDR1 and CDR2 sequences are MGHRA and YSYEKL. The CDR3 loop reads CASSDPSHGPFF. CDR3 nucleotide sequence: TGCGCCAGCAGCGACCCTAGCCACGGGCCGTTCTTC.

The V and J genes are TRBV28 and TRBJ1-2; 9 bases are shared with TRBD1. The CDR3 has 13 amino acids. Losses at the gene ends were 7 bases for V and 8 bases for J; bases not matched to a gene: 8. The V gene's germline CDR1 is MDHEN and CDR2 SYDVKM. CDR3 residues: CASTTGQGGGYTF. The CDR3 DNA sequence: TGTGCCAGCACAACGGGACAGGGTGGAGGCTACACCTTC.

The genes are TRBV7-9 and TRBJ2-1; the D gene is possibly TRBD2 (6 bases). This CDR3 contains 12 residues. Trimming took 2 bases from V and 9 from J, leaving 8 bases between them. In germline, CDR1 is SEHNR, CDR2 FQNEAQ (reference sequence). CDR3 DNA: TGTGCCAGCAGCTTAACCGGGAGTGAGCAGTTCTTC. This sequence encodes CASSLTGSEQFF.

This sequence joins TRBV7-2 and TRBJ1-3; no clear D gene. Germline V gene sequence: CDR1 SGHTA, CDR2 FQGNSA. This CDR3 has 15 residues. The germline V and J ends were trimmed by 1 base and 4 bases, with 11 bases remaining between them. The DNA of the CDR3 is TGTGCCAGCAGCTTAGACCAAAGAAGAGGAAACACCATATATTTT. Residues: CASSLDQRRGNTIYF.

CDR3 residues: CASSPPPTEKLFF. The DNA of the CDR3 is TGTGCCAGCTCACCACCACCAACGGAAAAACTGTTTTTT. V gene TRBV18 combines with J gene TRBJ1-4; no clear D. CDR3 length: 13 residues. Germline V CDR1 and CDR2: KGHSH, LQKENI. Trimming took off 0 bases at V and 8 bases at J, with 7 bases between the two ends.

CDR3 sequence: CAGHRVGEHGYTF. CDR3 nucleotides: TGTGCCGGACACAGGGTGGGGGAGCATGGCTACACCTTC. The chain recombines TRBV6-6 with TRBJ1-2, with D possibly being TRBD1 (6 bases). Germline CDR1 MNHNY, CDR2 SVGAGI (reference sequence). The CDR3 covers 13 residues. V lost 11 bases to trimming and J lost 6 bases, with 19 bases between them.

This rearrangement joins TRBV11-2 to TRBJ1-3; D is uncertain. The CDR3 is 14 amino acids. Trimming left V 5 bases short and J 8 bases short, with 16 bases between. Germline-derived CDR1 and CDR2 are SGHAT and FQNNGV. The CDR3 DNA follows: TGTGCCAGCAGCCAAGATCGCCGAGAAGACACCATATATTTT. This encodes CASSQDRREDTIYF.

The rearrangement links TRBV15 to TRBJ1-5; D ambiguous. V was clipped by 1 base and J by 7 bases, with 14 bases between them. This CDR3 is 15 amino acids long. Per the germline V gene, CDR1 is LNHNV and CDR2 is YYDKDF (reference sequence). The CDR3: CATSRVGAGGQPQHF. DNA for the CDR3: TGTGCCACCAGCAGAGTGGGCGCTGGAGGCCAGCCCCAGCATTTT.

The J gene is TRBJ2-5, the V gene TRBV5-4; tentative D call: TRBD1 (6 bases). CDR1 is SGHNT, CDR2 YYREEE, per germline (reference sequence). The CDR3 sequence is 13 residues long. V was shortened by 5 bases and J by 3 bases, with 11 bases between the two germline ends. The CDR3 sequence: CASRSDRKETQYF. Written as DNA, the CDR3 is TGTGCCAGCAGGTCCGACAGGAAAGAGACCCAGTACTTC.